These 21 T cell receptor beta chains were all obtained from the same sample, sequenced in a study of beta chain features in type 1 diabetes. Expressed TCRB transcripts were sequenced after all isolated RNA was converted to cDNA. Produced via immunoSEQ multiplex PCR; TCRdb's table is partial and in-frame only. The sample lists 860,000 or so clones, 17% occurring once. The sample comprised naive CD4+ T cells from blood. These TCRs come from a woman between 18 and 29 years old in good health.

The J gene is TRBJ2-5, the V gene TRBV7-2; 7 bases line up with TRBD1. The CDR3 runs 16 residues. CDR1 is SGHTA, CDR2 FQGNSA, per germline. The trim removed 0 bases at V and 1 base at J, leaving 5 bases unmatched. Here the CDR3 DNA reads TGTGCCAGCAGCTTAGCTCTGGACAGGATCCAAGAGACCCAGTACTTC. Protein: CASSLALDRIQETQYF. The whole variable domain, filled in from reference TRBV7-2 and TRBJ2-5, reads GAGVSQSPSNKVTEKGKDVELRCDPISGHTALYWYRQSLGQGLEFLIYFQGNSAPDKSGLPSDRFSAERTGGSVSTLTIQRTQQEDSAVYLCASSLALDRIQETQYFGPGTRLLVL.

This clone appeared a few times. The chain carries TRBV5-6 and TRBJ2-2; 10 bases align to TRBD2. The CDR3 spans 17 residues. J lost 7 bases, V lost 1 base, and 10 bases had no gene match. Germline loops: CDR1 SGHDT, CDR2 YYEEEE. In nucleotides, the CDR3 is TGTGCCAGCAGCTTGTTTTCCAGCGGGAGGGCCGGCGGGGAGCTGTTTTTT. This encodes CASSLFSSGRAGGELFF.

A word on this clone: This CDR3 is also generated by other DNA sequences in the sample. The CDR3 loop reads CASSSSRTDTQYF. Written as DNA, the CDR3 is TGTGCCAGCAGCTCGTCTCGGACAGATACGCAGTATTTT. The chain uses TRBV7-9 and TRBJ2-3; D remains ambiguous. The CDR3 extends over 13 amino acids. V lost 4 bases, J lost 3 bases, and 8 bases lay in between. Per the germline V gene, CDR1 is SEHNR and CDR2 is FQNEAQ (reference sequence).

This clone was observed a handful of times. The V call is TRBV7-2, the J call TRBJ1-3; 7 bases are shared with TRBD1. Looked up from germline, CDR1 is SGHTA and CDR2 is FQGNSA. V lost 6 bases and J lost 4; bases outside the gene matches: 9. The CDR3 spans 15 residues. CDR3 DNA: TGTGCCAGCAGGGAGAAGGGGGCGAGAGGAAACACCATATATTTT. Encoded protein: CASREKGARGNTIYF.

The rearrangement uses TRBV6-5 and TRBJ2-6, with a possible D match to TRBD2 (5 bases). Between the trimmed V and J ends, which lost 0 bases and 2 bases, there was a span of 8 bases. CDR1 and CDR2 (germline): MNHEY, SVGAGI. There are 16 residues in the CDR3. The CDR3, as DNA: TGTGCCAGCAGTTACTCTAGGGAGCCTGGGGCCAACGTCCTGACTTTC. This gives the protein CASSYSREPGANVLTF.

This chain uses TRBV28 with TRBJ1-2, with D hard to call. Trimming left V 8 bases short and J 8 bases short, with 12 bases between. This CDR3 comprises 11 residues. Germline V gives CDR1 MDHEN, CDR2 SYDVKM. In nucleotides, the CDR3 is TGTGCCAGCTCTGGAGAGAGCGGCTACACCTTC. It yields the protein CASSGESGYTF.

The chain couples TRBV29-1 to TRBJ2-3, with 9 bases matching TRBD2. The CDR3 is 18 amino acids. Germline assignment: CDR1 SQVTM and CDR2 ANQGSEA. V shed 4 bases, J shed 0 bases, and the junction held 14 bases outside the gene matches. The CDR3 DNA reads as TGCAGCGTTGCCCAAGGACTAGCGATTTCGACTAGCACAGATACGCAGTATTTT. This sequence encodes CSVAQGLAISTSTDTQYF.

V is TRBV6-1 and J is TRBJ2-5, with a possible D match to TRBD1 (6 bases). V was trimmed by 4 bases and J by 2 bases, leaving 14 bases between them. Germline V lookup: CDR1 MNHNS, CDR2 SASEGT. This CDR3 region has 15 residues. The CDR3 loop is CASSGGRAGQETQYF. The CDR3 DNA follows: TGTGCCAGCAGTGGGGGGCGAGCAGGTCAAGAGACCCAGTACTTC.

The sample holds a few counts of this clone. The chain links TRBV5-1 to TRBJ2-7; 8 positions agree with TRBD1. The CDR3 runs to 14 residues. Germline CDR1 SGHRS, CDR2 YFSETQ. V was pared by 2 bases and J by 2 bases, with 3 bases of the junction left unmatched. DNA of the CDR3: TGCGCCAGCAGCTTCGGGACAGGAACCTACGAGCAGTACTTC. Translating gives CASSFGTGTYEQYF.

This rearrangement joins TRBV15 to TRBJ2-1, with 8 bases that match TRBD2. The germline V gene has CDR1 LNHNV and CDR2 YYDKDF (reference sequence). The CDR3 covers 16 residues. With 2 bases clipped from V and 0 bases from J, the junction kept 3 bases outside the gene matches. The CDR3 reads CATSRTGTSSYNEQFF. The CDR3 nucleotides read TGTGCCACCAGCAGAACCGGGACTAGCTCCTACAATGAGCAGTTCTTC.

This clone has a handful of counts. J is TRBJ2-1 and V is TRBV28; D not resolved. Trimming removed 10 bases from V and 5 bases from J, with 12 bases in between. Germline assignment: CDR1 MDHEN and CDR2 SYDVKM. There are 12 residues in the CDR3. The chain's CDR3 is CAISRRDNEQFF. DNA for the CDR3: TGTGCCATCTCGAGGAGAGACAATGAGCAGTTCTTC.

On this clone itself: The same CDR3 is also encoded by other DNA sequences in this sample. V usage is TRBV5-1 and J usage is TRBJ2-3; D not certain. Germline CDR1 is SGHRS and CDR2 is YFSETQ. CDR3 length: 14 residues. Trimming took off 0 bases at V and 3 bases at J, with 8 bases between the two ends. CDR3 sequence reads: CASSLAGTTDTQYF. The CDR3, as DNA: TGCGCCAGCAGCTTGGCCGGCACTACAGATACGCAGTATTTT. The full variable domain, with the rest looked up from reference TRBV5-1 and TRBJ2-3, is KAGVTQTPRYLIKTRGQQVTLSCSPISGHRSVSWYQQTPGQGLQFLFEYFSETQRNKGNFPGRFSGRQFSNSRSEMNVSTLELGDSALYLCASSLAGTTDTQYFGPGTRLTVL.

The chain links TRBV20-1 to TRBJ1-2, with TRBD1 as a possible D gene (5 bases). Germline CDR1 reads DFQATT; CDR2 reads SNEGSKA (reference sequence). The CDR3 extends over 11 amino acids. In DNA form, the CDR3 reads TGCAGCGCGGGGCGGGAAAATGGCTACACCTTC. It specifies CSAGRENGYTF.

This clone came up a few times. This rearrangement joins TRBV5-4 to TRBJ2-5; the D gene could be TRBD1 or TRBD2 (5 bases each). Trimming took 1 base from V and 1 from J, leaving 11 bases between them. CDR3 length equals 15 residues. The germline V gene encodes CDR1 SGHNT and CDR2 YYREEE (reference sequence). The CDR3, as DNA: TGTGCCAGCAGCTTGCAGGGTGGGGGCCAAGAGACCCAGTACTTC. As protein: CASSLQGGGQETQYF.

This clone appeared a few times. The rearrangement uses TRBV10-3 and TRBJ2-5; 7 bases match TRBD1. The CDR3 is made up of 14 amino acids. After removal of 6 bases from V and 4 bases from J, the junction contained 8 bases not matched to a gene. Per the germline V gene, CDR1 is ENHRY and CDR2 is SYGVKD. CDR3 bases: TGTGCCATCAGGCCTCAGACAGGGACAGAGACCCAGTACTTC. Its translation: CAIRPQTGTETQYF.

This clone was counted only a few times. The chain recombines TRBV7-3 with TRBJ2-1; 8 bases agree with TRBD2. V trimming: 5 bases; J trimming: 8 bases; junction bases outside the gene matches: 5. From germline, CDR1 is SGHTA and CDR2 FQGTGA. This CDR3 comprises 13 residues. The CDR3 here is CASSKRENYEQFF. CDR3 nucleotide sequence: TGTGCCAGCAGCAAGCGGGAGAACTATGAGCAGTTCTTC. The full variable domain, rest sourced from reference TRBV7-3 and TRBJ2-1, is GAGVSQTPSNKVTEKGKYVELRCDPISGHTALYWYRQSLGQGPEFLIYFQGTGAADDSGLPNDRFFAVRPEGSVSTLKIQRTERGDSAVYLCASSKRENYEQFFGPGTRLTVL.

This clone was detected only a few times. The gene calls are TRBV5-1 and TRBJ2-4, with a possible D match to TRBD2 (6 bases). CDR3 length: 13 amino acids. The V end lost 3 bases, the J end lost 5 bases, and 9 bases lay between the germline ends. CDR1 and CDR2 (germline): SGHRS, YFSETQ. As DNA, the CDR3 is TGCGCCAGCAGCTGGGGGGTCCAAAACATTCAGTACTTC. Its translation: CASSWGVQNIQYF. Variable domain in full (rest from reference TRBV5-1 and TRBJ2-4): KAGVTQTPRYLIKTRGQQVTLSCSPISGHRSVSWYQQTPGQGLQFLFEYFSETQRNKGNFPGRFSGRQFSNSRSEMNVSTLELGDSALYLCASSWGVQNIQYFGAGTRLSVL.

The chain couples TRBV25-1 to TRBJ2-3, with D perhaps matching TRBD1 or TRBD2 (5 bases each). Between the trimmed V and J ends, which lost 5 bases and 1 base, there was a span of 10 bases. Germline lookup yields CDR1 MGHDK and CDR2 SYGVNS. The CDR3 contains 14 residues. Here the CDR3 reads CASSPLGGTDTQYF. In nucleotides, the CDR3 is TGTGCCAGCAGTCCGTTGGGGGGCACAGATACGCAGTATTTT.

The CDR3 DNA follows: TGTGCCAGCAGCTTGGGCAGTCAATTCAACTATGGCTACACCTTC. Translated, it gives CASSLGSQFNYGYTF. This chain links TRBV5-4 with TRBJ1-2; D unresolved. The CDR3 is 15 amino acids. Trimming removed 0 bases from V and 2 bases from J, with 11 bases in between. Germline values: CDR1 SGHNT, CDR2 YYREEE (reference sequence).

The chain carries TRBV11-2 and TRBJ2-5; TRBD2 matches 8 bases. CDR1 SGHAT and CDR2 FQNNGV come from the germline V gene. The CDR3 runs 18 residues. V was clipped by 5 bases and J by 7 bases; unmatched bases: 21. CDR3 sequence reads: CASSPSRAGASKSGTQYF. The CDR3 DNA reads as TGTGCCAGCAGCCCCAGCCGAGCGGGAGCTTCAAAGAGCGGGACCCAGTACTTC. Full variable domain (remainder filled in from reference TRBV11-2 and TRBJ2-5): EAGVAQSPRYKIIEKRQSVAFWCNPISGHATLYWYQQILGQGPKLLIQFQNNGVVDDSQLPKDRFSAERLKGVDSTLKIQPAKLEDSAVYLCASSPSRAGASKSGTQYFGPGTRLLVL.

This chain links TRBV28 with TRBJ1-2; TRBD1 agrees at 9 bases. The CDR3 loop spans 16 amino acids. J gave up 4 bases and V 6 bases, and 12 bases lay outside the gene matches. Germline lookup yields CDR1 MDHEN and CDR2 SYDVKM. The CDR3 loop is CASSPSGTGLIYGYTF. The CDR3, as DNA: TGTGCCAGCAGCCCCTCGGGGACAGGGTTGATCTATGGCTACACCTTC.